These 18 T cell receptor beta chains were all obtained from the same sample, sequenced in a study of blood T cell repertoires in COVID-19. The protocol was immunoSEQ multiplex PCR, while the TCRdb copy is restricted to in-frame clones and leaves out a portion. This sample has under 30,000 clones; 86% occur once, and the top ten carry roughly 22%. The specimen was peripheral blood. These receptors all come from a human donor with active COVID-19. The donor label of this sample is uncertain.

The chain employs TRBV7-3 and TRBJ2-7; 7 bases agree with TRBD1. Trimming took 5 bases from V and 12 from J; bases not matched to a gene: 13. The germline V gene encodes CDR1 SGHTA and CDR2 FQGTGA. This CDR3 comprises 13 residues. CDR3 protein: CASSTGTAAPVYF. The CDR3, as DNA: TGTGCCAGCAGCACTGGGACAGCGGCCCCTGTGTACTTC.

This chain uses TRBV2 with TRBJ1-2; the match to TRBD1 covers 7 bases. The CDR3 loop spans 15 amino acids. The trim removed 11 bases at V and 3 bases at J, leaving 15 bases unmatched. From germline, CDR1 is SNHLY and CDR2 FYNNEI. In nucleotides, the CDR3 is TGTGCCGCAGGGGGAGCGGTCGGGGTGGACTATGGCTACACCTTC. It yields the protein CAAGGAVGVDYGYTF.

V and J are TRBV28 and TRBJ2-7, with 7 bases identical to TRBD1. The trim removed 10 bases at V and 2 bases at J, leaving 8 bases unmatched. The CDR3 has 13 amino acids. Germline V gene lookup returns CDR1 MDHEN and CDR2 SYDVKM. As DNA, the CDR3 is TGTGCCACCACGAACAGGGGCGCCTACGAGCAGTACTTC. It specifies CATTNRGAYEQYF.

J is TRBJ1-3 and V is TRBV19, with 7 positions matching TRBD1. With V trimmed by 8 bases and J by 0 bases, 7 bases remained unmatched. Germline CDR1 reads LNHDA; CDR2 reads SQIVND (reference sequence). This CDR3 contains 15 residues. CDR3 nucleotide sequence: TGTGCCAGTCGCCAGGGACAGCTCTCTGGAAACACCATATATTTT. Translation: CASRQGQLSGNTIYF.

The V gene is TRBV7-8, the J gene TRBJ2-5; maybe TRBD2 (6 bases). V was pared by 1 base and J by 1 base, with 10 bases between. Germline-derived CDR1 and CDR2 are SGHVS and FQNEAQ. The CDR3 consists of 15 residues. The CDR3 region is CASSLGGLTQETQYF. CDR3 nucleotide sequence: TGTGCCAGCAGCTTAGGTGGACTAACCCAAGAGACCCAGTACTTC.

This clone is classed as medium-sized. The chain joins TRBV7-9 to TRBJ2-3; 9 nucleotides agree with TRBD1. The V gene's germline CDR1 is SEHNR and CDR2 FQNEAQ (reference sequence). Unmatched junction bases numbered 13, after V lost 5 bases and J lost 4 bases. CDR3 length equals 17 residues. The CDR3 DNA follows: TGTGCCAGCAGCCCCCGCCCCGGGACAGGGTCGGCAGATACGCAGTATTTT. Encoded protein: CASSPRPGTGSADTQYF.

V is TRBV7-2 and J is TRBJ1-5; D unresolved. This CDR3 has 15 amino acids. Between the trimmed V and J ends, which lost 1 base and 5 bases, there was a span of 12 bases. Germline loops: CDR1 SGHTA, CDR2 FQGNSA. The DNA of the CDR3 is TGTGCCAGCAGCTTAGTTTTCGGGGAGGATCAGCCCCAGCATTTT. It translates to CASSLVFGEDQPQHF.

The chain is built from TRBV23-1 and TRBJ2-5, with 8 positions matching TRBD1. TRBV23-1 qualifies as an ORF whose function is uncertain. The CDR3 is 16 amino acids. The junction had 4 bases not matched to a gene; V was cut back by 0 bases and J by 1 base. CDR3 loop: CASSQSARGLQETQYF. CDR3 coding DNA: TGCGCCAGCAGTCAATCCGCCAGGGGGCTCCAAGAGACCCAGTACTTC.

The chain couples TRBV7-2 to TRBJ2-7, with 7 bases that match TRBD2. The germline V gene encodes CDR1 SGHTA and CDR2 FQGNSA. This CDR3 is 14 amino acids long. V was pared by 2 bases and J by 3 bases, with 4 bases of the junction left unmatched. CDR3 residues: CASSLPGDYYEQYF. The CDR3 nucleotides are TGTGCCAGCAGCTTACCGGGGGACTACTACGAGCAGTACTTC.

The chain links TRBV11-2 to TRBJ1-1, with D perhaps TRBD1 (5 bases). From germline, CDR1 is SGHAT and CDR2 FQNNGV. The CDR3 loop spans 15 amino acids. The germline V and J ends were trimmed by 2 bases and 1 base, with 11 bases remaining between them. The CDR3 nucleotides are TGTGCCAGCAGCTTATCTCCGCAGGGGAACACTGAAGCTTTCTTT. It codes for CASSLSPQGNTEAFF.

The rearrangement uses TRBV23-1 and TRBJ2-2; possibly TRBD2 for D (7 bases). TRBV23-1 is placed among ORFs of uncertain function. This CDR3 region has 18 residues. Between the trimmed V and J ends, which lost 0 bases and 2 bases, there was a span of 16 bases. Here the CDR3 DNA reads TGCGCCAGCAGTCAATCCCCCGGGGGCGGGGGCAACACCGGGGAGCTGTTTTTT. It is translated as CASSQSPGGGGNTGELFF.

The gene calls are TRBV4-2 and TRBJ2-1, with D perhaps TRBD2 (5 bases). Trimming removed 0 bases at V and 10 bases at J, with 13 bases between. Germline V gene lookup returns CDR1 LGHNA and CDR2 YNFKEQ. The CDR3 is 14 residues long. The CDR3 region is CASSQDRVSGEQFF. DNA of the CDR3: TGTGCCAGCAGCCAAGATCGTGTAAGCGGAGAGCAGTTCTTC.

The sample holds one count of this clone. This chain uses TRBV28 with TRBJ1-1; 7 bases align to TRBD1. The CDR3 has 15 residues. Germline loops: CDR1 MDHEN, CDR2 SYDVKM. Unmatched junction bases numbered 10, after V lost 4 bases and J lost 5 bases. The CDR3 region is CASSSASGGRTEAFF. The CDR3 DNA is TGTGCCAGCAGTTCAGCTTCAGGGGGGAGAACTGAAGCTTTCTTT.

This rearrangement joins TRBV5-5 to TRBJ2-7, with 8 bases aligning to TRBD1. The CDR3 has 13 residues. The V gene end was trimmed by 4 bases and the J gene end by 6 bases; junction bases not matched to a gene: 6. Per the germline V gene, CDR1 is SGHKS and CDR2 is YYEKEE (reference sequence). CDR3 sequence reads: CASSPDREREQYF. The CDR3 bases are TGTGCCAGCAGCCCGGACAGGGAACGCGAGCAGTACTTC.

This clone was observed a single time. The rearrangement uses TRBV20-1 and TRBJ2-7, with D hard to call. The CDR3 loop spans 11 amino acids. Trimming removed 1 base at V and 5 bases at J, with 6 bases between. CDR1 and CDR2 (germline): DFQATT, SNEGSKA (reference sequence). This CDR3 is CSARGPHEQYF. The CDR3 nucleotides read TGCAGTGCTAGAGGGCCCCACGAGCAGTACTTC.

This clone is a singleton in its sample. The chain is built from TRBV20-1 and TRBJ2-5; TRBD2 matches 7 bases. The V gene's germline CDR1 is DFQATT and CDR2 SNEGSKA (reference sequence). CDR3 length: 13 amino acids. The trim removed 3 bases at V and 5 bases at J, leaving 6 bases unmatched. The CDR3 DNA reads TGCAGTGCTAGTTCTCCAGCGGGGGAGACCCAGTACTTC. Encoded protein: CSASSPAGETQYF.

This clone was picked up one time. The V gene is TRBV28, the J gene TRBJ1-1; D is unresolved. Germline V CDR1 and CDR2: MDHEN, SYDVKM. The CDR3 has 15 residues. The V end was cut by 1 base, the J end by 5 bases, with 14 bases between. For the CDR3, the DNA is TGTGCCAGCAGTTTATCGGCGGCAGGACTGACTGAAGCTTTCTTT. Protein product: CASSLSAAGLTEAFF.

As DNA, the CDR3 is TGTGCCAGCAGTTACTCGACGGGTACAGATACGCAGTATTTT. This sequence encodes CASSYSTGTDTQYF. The chain joins TRBV6-5 to TRBJ2-3; D gene ambiguous. The CDR3 totals 14 residues. CDR1 is MNHEY, CDR2 SVGAGI, per germline. V gave up 0 bases and J gave up 3 bases, with 7 bases separating them.